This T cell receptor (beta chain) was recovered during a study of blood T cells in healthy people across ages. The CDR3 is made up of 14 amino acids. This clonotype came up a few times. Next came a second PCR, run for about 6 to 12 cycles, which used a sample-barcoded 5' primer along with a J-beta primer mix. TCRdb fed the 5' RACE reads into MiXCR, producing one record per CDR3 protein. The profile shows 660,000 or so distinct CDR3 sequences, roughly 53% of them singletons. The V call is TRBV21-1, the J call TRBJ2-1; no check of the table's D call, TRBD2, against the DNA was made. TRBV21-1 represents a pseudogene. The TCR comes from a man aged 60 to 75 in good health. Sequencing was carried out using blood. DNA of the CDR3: TGTGCCAGCAGCAAAGAGAAGGGCCACAATGAGCAGTTCTTC. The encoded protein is CASSKEKGHNEQFF.